The next 22 T cell receptor beta chains were all read from a single sample in a study of T cell changes during pregnancy in multiple sclerosis. TCRdb keeps only in-frame clones here, not all; method: immunoSEQ multiplex PCR. The sample has about 45,000 clones; about 89% are singletons. Specimen: CD4+ T cells from peripheral blood mononuclear cells, collected in the first trimester of pregnancy. The source is a female donor with multiple sclerosis, enrolled in a pregnancy study.

This clone turned up a few times. The V call is TRBV5-4, the J call TRBJ2-1; TRBD1 agrees at 9 bases. This CDR3 region has 14 residues. CDR1 and CDR2 from the germline V gene are SGHNT and YYREEE (reference sequence). The trim removed 1 base at V and 10 bases at J, leaving 6 bases unmatched. CDR3 amino acids: CASSLKQGAREQFF. The CDR3 nucleotides read TGTGCCAGCAGCTTGAAACAGGGGGCTCGGGAGCAGTTCTTC.

The chain carries TRBV7-2 and TRBJ1-3, with TRBD1 matching over 8 bases. The CDR3 consists of 13 residues. CDR1 and CDR2 from the germline V gene are SGHTA and FQGNSA. V dropped 6 bases and J dropped 7; count of bases not matched to a gene: 5. DNA of the CDR3: TGTGCCAGCAGTCCGGACAGGGTGAACACCATATATTTT. This sequence encodes CASSPDRVNTIYF. The entire variable domain, with the rest obtained from reference TRBV7-2 and TRBJ1-3, is as follows: GAGVSQSPSNKVTEKGKDVELRCDPISGHTALYWYRQSLGQGLEFLIYFQGNSAPDKSGLPSDRFSAERTGGSVSTLTIQRTQQEDSAVYLCASSPDRVNTIYFGEGSWLTVV.

The V call is TRBV7-8, the J call TRBJ1-1, with unresolved D. The CDR3 contains 13 residues. Trimming removed 1 base from V and 1 base from J, with 4 bases in between. Per germline, CDR1 SGHVS and CDR2 FQNEAQ. The CDR3 here is CASSLVQNTEAFF. CDR3 nucleotides: TGTGCCAGCAGCTTAGTTCAGAACACTGAAGCTTTCTTT.

This clone has only a few counts. The chain recombines TRBV5-4 with TRBJ1-5, with D maybe TRBD1 (5 bases). V was clipped by 3 bases and J by 4 bases, with 11 bases between them. Looked up from germline, CDR1 is SGHNT and CDR2 is YYREEE (reference sequence). This CDR3 is built from 14 residues. The CDR3 spells CASSSDAGNQPQHF. CDR3 nucleotides: TGTGCCAGCAGCTCGGATGCAGGGAATCAGCCCCAGCATTTT.

The chain uses TRBV28 and TRBJ1-2, with no clear D. V shed 2 bases and J shed 8 bases, with 12 bases lying between them. This CDR3 has 13 residues. The germline gives CDR1 MDHEN, CDR2 SYDVKM. CDR3: CASSLRSGRGYTF. The CDR3 region has the DNA TGTGCCAGCAGTTTAAGGTCGGGGAGGGGCTACACCTTC.

J is TRBJ1-2 and V is TRBV28; tentatively, D is TRBD1 (6 bases). Germline loops: CDR1 MDHEN, CDR2 SYDVKM. The CDR3 runs to 16 residues. Between the trimmed V and J ends, which lost 4 bases and 1 base, there was a span of 16 bases. The chain's CDR3 is CASSSTMGALNYGYTF. CDR3 DNA sequence: TGTGCCAGCAGTTCCACCATGGGGGCCCTTAACTATGGCTACACCTTC.

The chain joins TRBV27 to TRBJ1-2; unclear D gene. V was clipped by 3 bases and J by 2 bases, with 7 bases between them. The CDR3 has 13 residues. The germline gives CDR1 MNHEY, CDR2 SMNVEV (reference sequence). Here the CDR3 DNA reads TGTGCCAGCAGTTTTCGCGGGAACTATGGCTACACCTTC. Its translation is CASSFRGNYGYTF.

The chain is built from TRBV29-1 and TRBJ1-2; the D is unclear. The CDR3 loop spans 11 amino acids. Germline CDR1 SQVTM, CDR2 ANQGSEA. Trimming took off 4 bases at V and 4 bases at J, with 7 bases between the two ends. CDR3 protein: CSVVEAYGYTF. The CDR3 coding sequence is TGCAGCGTTGTTGAGGCCTATGGCTACACCTTC.

The chain carries TRBV9 and TRBJ2-5, with D maybe TRBD1 (6 bases). CDR1 is SGDLS, CDR2 YYNGEE, per germline. This CDR3 has 15 residues. V was cut by 0 bases and J by 4 bases, with 13 bases left in between. The CDR3 sequence: CASSVDGTGTETQYF. The CDR3 nucleotides read TGTGCCAGCAGCGTAGATGGTACAGGGACAGAGACCCAGTACTTC.

The chain joins TRBV7-3 to TRBJ2-2; maybe TRBD1 (5 bases). The CDR3 runs to 14 residues. Germline CDR1 and CDR2: SGHTA and FQGTGA. V was trimmed by 5 bases and J by 2 bases, leaving 9 bases between them. The CDR3 reads CASSEDINTGELFF. CDR3 sequence (DNA): TGTGCCAGCAGCGAGGACATTAACACCGGGGAGCTGTTTTTT.

The chain recombines TRBV6-5 with TRBJ2-2; D is uncertain. Germline loops: CDR1 MNHEY, CDR2 SVGAGI. Trimming left V 0 bases short and J 6 bases short, with 11 bases between. This CDR3 spans 15 amino acids. The CDR3 sequence is CASSYSPTNPGELFF. CDR3 nucleotide sequence: TGTGCCAGCAGTTACTCGCCTACTAACCCCGGGGAGCTGTTTTTT.

J is TRBJ1-5 and V is TRBV2, with TRBD1 matching over 8 bases. Trimming removed 6 bases from V and 5 bases from J; junction bases left unmatched: 12. This CDR3 spans 16 amino acids. Germline lookup yields CDR1 SNHLY and CDR2 FYNNEI. The CDR3 DNA is TGTGCCAGCAGGAGGGACAGGAGGTCAATCGATCAGCCCCAGCATTTT. The encoded protein is CASRRDRRSIDQPQHF.

This clone was observed a single time. The chain recombines TRBV4-1 with TRBJ1-1; D unclear. CDR3 length: 14 residues. The V and J ends lost 4 bases and 8 bases respectively, with 17 bases between them. Germline CDR1 is MGHRA and CDR2 is YSYEKL. CDR3 sequence reads: CASSRGLFEKEAFF. Here the CDR3 DNA reads TGCGCCAGCAGCCGAGGACTGTTCGAAAAAGAAGCTTTCTTT.

The V gene is TRBV19, the J gene TRBJ2-3, with D tentatively TRBD2 (5 bases). This CDR3 has 13 amino acids. CDR1 is LNHDA, CDR2 SQIVND, per germline (reference sequence). Trimming pared 5 bases from V and 4 bases from J, leaving 10 bases between. CDR3 sequence (DNA): TGTGCCAGTAGTGTTGGACTCGCAGATACGCAGTATTTT. Protein: CASSVGLADTQYF.

J is TRBJ1-5 and V is TRBV6-5; D might be TRBD1 (6 bases). This CDR3 has 13 residues. Germline V CDR1 and CDR2: MNHEY, SVGAGI. V shed 4 bases and J shed 7 bases, with 11 bases lying between them. The CDR3 sequence is CASSSTGFQPQHF. The CDR3 DNA follows: TGTGCCAGCAGTTCAACAGGGTTCCAGCCCCAGCATTTT.

The V gene is TRBV2, the J gene TRBJ2-7; TRBD1 matches at 9 bases. The CDR3 runs to 12 residues. In germline, CDR1 is SNHLY, CDR2 FYNNEI. Trimming at V came to 8 bases and at J to 5 bases, leaving 4 bases not matched to a gene. CDR3 DNA: TGTGCCAGCGGGACAGGGTTGGACGAGCAGTACTTC. Encoded protein: CASGTGLDEQYF.

The gene calls are TRBV6-5 and TRBJ1-2; 8 bases are a match to TRBD1. CDR3 length: 12 residues. The V and J ends lost 6 bases and 9 bases, in that order; junction bases with no gene match: 6. The germline gives CDR1 MNHEY, CDR2 SVGAGI. CDR3 residues: CASSPGQGRYTF. Written as DNA, the CDR3 is TGTGCCAGCAGCCCTGGACAGGGCCGCTACACCTTC.

The chain joins TRBV30 to TRBJ2-1; possible D gene TRBD2, 5 bases. There are 15 residues in the CDR3. CDR1 is GTSNPN and CDR2 is SVGIG in the germline V gene (reference sequence). V lost 0 bases to trimming and J lost 0 bases, with 9 bases between them. CDR3 in amino acids: CAWSVGGSSYNEQFF. CDR3 sequence (DNA): TGTGCCTGGAGTGTCGGTGGGAGCTCCTACAATGAGCAGTTCTTC.

This chain connects TRBV30 to TRBJ2-3, with D possibly being TRBD2 (5 bases). The CDR3 is 15 amino acids. The germline gives CDR1 GTSNPN, CDR2 SVGIG (reference sequence). Trimming removed 0 bases at V and 0 bases at J, with 10 bases between. For the CDR3, the DNA is TGTGCCTGGAGTGTACAGAGGGCTAGCACAGATACGCAGTATTTT. Amino acid sequence: CAWSVQRASTDTQYF.

This chain uses TRBV2 with TRBJ2-2; a weak D match, TRBD2 (5 bases). This CDR3 contains 14 residues. The germline V gene encodes CDR1 SNHLY and CDR2 FYNNEI. Between the trimmed V and J ends, which lost 6 bases and 2 bases, there was a span of 10 bases. CDR3 in DNA: TGTGCCAGCAGAGAACTAGTTAACACCGGGGAGCTGTTTTTT. Its protein is CASRELVNTGELFF.

V gene TRBV5-6 combines with J gene TRBJ1-2; D is perhaps TRBD1 (5 bases). V was trimmed by 0 bases and J by 2 bases, leaving 20 bases between them. This CDR3 has 18 residues. Germline V CDR1 and CDR2: SGHDT, YYEEEE. Here the CDR3 DNA reads TGTGCCAGCAGCTTGGAGGGACCGCGGGGTCGGCGGAACTATGGCTACACCTTC. Protein sequence: CASSLEGPRGRRNYGYTF. The full variable domain, with the rest looked up from reference TRBV5-6 and TRBJ1-2, is DAGVTQSPTHLIKTRGQQVTLRCSPKSGHDTVSWYQQALGQGPQFIFQYYEEEERQRGNFPDRFSGHQFPNYSSELNVNALLLGDSALYLCASSLEGPRGRRNYGYTFGSGTRLTVV.

This chain connects TRBV27 to TRBJ2-7, with TRBD1 matching 8 bases. Germline V gene lookup returns CDR1 MNHEY and CDR2 SMNVEV (reference sequence). The CDR3 spans 14 residues. J gave up 6 bases and V 7 bases, and 11 bases lay outside the gene matches. The CDR3 region has the DNA TGTGCCAGCACGGCTGGGCAGGGGGCCCGCGAGCAGTACTTC. It encodes CASTAGQGAREQYF.